What follows describes a single T cell receptor (beta chain). The data are from a study of cytomegalovirus exposure and HLA in healthy donors. Study details: The early release's HLA-typed donors yielded 65 million to 85 million unique TCRs.

Germline V gene data show CDR1 as SGHRS and CDR2 as YFSETQ. There are 14 residues in the CDR3. The V and J ends lost 2 bases and 5 bases respectively, with 13 bases between them. Use of 60 Vbeta and 13 Jbeta primers characterized the PCR. Here immunoSEQ multiplex PCR was the method, and the copy in TCRdb shows in-frame clones only, minus some. The sample lists fewer than 200,000 clones; about 86% were seen once. Sequenced sample: PBMCs. The clonotype comes from a man aged 35 to 55 in good health and CMV-seropositive. V is TRBV5-1 and J is TRBJ2-5; D perhaps matches TRBD1 (6 bases). The CDR3 here is CASSLGQTIETQYF. CDR3 nucleotide sequence: TGCGCCAGCAGCTTAGGACAGACCATTGAGACCCAGTACTTC.